The subject of this entry is one TCR beta chain. Its cognate antigen is unknown. The data originate from a study of T cell responses to AZD1222 COVID-19 vaccine. Germline assignment: CDR1 LNHDA and CDR2 SQIVND (reference sequence). The CDR3 runs to 14 residues. J was trimmed by 4 bases and V by 5 bases; bases with no gene match: 4. Method: immunoSEQ multiplex PCR; TCRdb's copy keeps in-frame clones and lacks some. Here the sample spans 130,000 to 150,000 clones, approximately 90% being singletons. Study-wide points: At baseline, seropositivity was found in only six or seven AZD1222 recipients. Compared with day 0, the breadth and depth of the Spike-specific TCR repertoire rose significantly after two doses of AZD1222. CD4 TCRs covered the whole spike, strongest at regions 160-218 and 743-854. Reportedly, close to half of spike-specific TCRs are directed against unmutated variant regions.

The specimen was peripheral blood, collected on day 0 of AZD1222 vaccination. The sequence derives from an adult in good health. V and J are TRBV19 and TRBJ2-1; 8 bases are shared with TRBD1. The chain's CDR3 is CASSSGGWYNEQFF. The CDR3 DNA reads TGTGCCAGTAGTTCAGGGGGCTGGTACAATGAGCAGTTCTTC.